These 25 T cell receptor beta chains came from one sample sequenced in a study of beta chain features in type 1 diabetes. Investigators reverse transcribed all isolated RNA, so they sequenced expressed TCRB transcripts. Method: immunoSEQ multiplex PCR; TCRdb's copy keeps in-frame clones and lacks some. The sample comprises some 240,000 clones, approximately 10% of which are singletons, and approximately 1.3% rests with the top ten. The source material was central memory CD4+ T cells from blood. These receptors were taken from a man younger than 35 in good health.

This clone was observed a few times. This chain links TRBV11-3 with TRBJ2-7; 12 bases agree with TRBD2. Trimming cost V 2 bases and J 3 bases; bases outside gene matches: 11. The CDR3 is made up of 18 amino acids. The germline CDR1 and CDR2 sequences are SGHNT and YENEEA. The CDR3 DNA reads as TGTGCCAGCAGCTTAAAGTTGAGACTAGCGGGAGACTACTACGAGCAGTACTTC. This encodes CASSLKLRLAGDYYEQYF.

The V call is TRBV7-2, the J call TRBJ2-3; 8 nucleotides align to TRBD2. Germline V gene sequence: CDR1 SGHTA, CDR2 FQGNSA. CDR3 size: 15 residues. V gave up 11 bases and J gave up 0 bases; unmatched junction bases: 10. The CDR3 region is CAPHSSSGSTDTQYF. For the CDR3, the DNA is TGTGCCCCTCACTCGTCTAGCGGGAGCACAGATACGCAGTATTTT.

V and J are TRBV11-3 and TRBJ2-3; D gene ambiguous. Germline V gene sequence: CDR1 SGHNT, CDR2 YENEEA. The CDR3 length is 14 residues. V shed 5 bases and J shed 4 bases, with 13 bases lying between them. The CDR3 DNA follows: TGTGCCAGCAGCCGAGACCGGACCCCAGATACGCAGTATTTT. Translated, it gives CASSRDRTPDTQYF. The full variable domain, in which reference TRBV11-3 and TRBJ2-3 provide the parts outside the CDR3, is EAGVVQSPRYKIIEKKQPVAFWCNPISGHNTLYWYLQNLGQGPELLIRYENEEAVDDSQLPKDRFSAERLKGVDSTLKIQPAELGDSAVYLCASSRDRTPDTQYFGPGTRLTVL.

This clone was counted a few times. The J gene is TRBJ2-3, the V gene TRBV28; TRBD2 agrees at 8 bases. Trimming took 6 bases from V and 6 from J; bases not matched to a gene: 11. This CDR3 contains 15 residues. Germline V gene sequence: CDR1 MDHEN, CDR2 SYDVKM. The CDR3 is CASREGLARPDTQYF. The CDR3 DNA is TGTGCCAGCAGGGAAGGACTAGCCCGACCCGATACGCAGTATTTT.

The chain has TRBV30 and TRBJ2-2; no clear D gene. This CDR3 has 15 residues. CDR1 GTSNPN and CDR2 SVGIG come from the germline V gene (reference sequence). Trimming removed 0 bases from V and 8 bases from J, with 16 bases in between. The CDR3 DNA is TGTGCCTGGAGTGTCCCGCGGACCAAGATGGGGGAGCTGTTTTTT. Its protein is CAWSVPRTKMGELFF.

This chain uses TRBV5-4 with TRBJ2-3; no clear D. Germline-derived CDR1 and CDR2 are SGHNT and YYREEE (reference sequence). The CDR3 consists of 13 residues. V shed 4 bases and J shed 6 bases, with 12 bases lying between them. CDR3 bases: TGTGCCAGCAGCCGCCTTACGAGGGATACGCAGTATTTT. It translates to CASSRLTRDTQYF.

This clone was picked up many times. The chain links TRBV6-5 to TRBJ2-3, with 9 bases matching TRBD2. The trim removed 1 base at V and 5 bases at J, leaving 4 bases unmatched. CDR3 length: 15 residues. Germline loops: CDR1 MNHEY, CDR2 SVGAGI. The CDR3 loop reads CASSYLAGVRDTQYF. The CDR3 region has the DNA TGTGCCAGCAGTTACTTAGCGGGAGTGAGAGATACGCAGTATTTT.

V usage is TRBV11-2 and J usage is TRBJ2-1; 13 bases line up with TRBD2. J lost 9 bases, V lost 5 bases, and 16 bases had no gene match. Germline CDR1 reads SGHAT; CDR2 reads FQNNGV. The CDR3 contains 18 residues. CDR3 region: CASSQAPDRTSGSPEQFF. In DNA, the CDR3 is TGTGCCAGCAGCCAAGCTCCGGACCGGACTAGCGGGAGCCCTGAGCAGTTCTTC.

This clone was picked up a small number of times. The CDR3 coding sequence is TGTGCCAGCTCACCACAGGTGTCGGAGCATCAGCCCCAGCATTTT. This sequence encodes CASSPQVSEHQPQHF. The chain couples TRBV18 to TRBJ1-5; no clear D gene. Looked up from germline, CDR1 is KGHSH and CDR2 is LQKENI. CDR3 length: 15 amino acids. Trimming cost V 1 base and J 5 bases, with 12 bases left between them.

The V and J genes are TRBV9 and TRBJ2-7; no clear D. Germline V CDR1 and CDR2: SGDLS, YYNGEE. V was pared by 0 bases and J by 5 bases, with 9 bases between. This CDR3 has 13 amino acids. The chain's CDR3 is CASSVGLDHEQYF. The CDR3 DNA reads TGTGCCAGCAGCGTAGGGCTTGACCACGAGCAGTACTTC. The whole variable domain, remainder taken from reference TRBV9 and TRBJ2-7, is DSGVTQTPKHLITATGQRVTLRCSPRSGDLSVYWYQQSLDQGLQFLIQYYNGEERAKGNILERFSAQQFPDLHSELNLSSLELGDSALYFCASSVGLDHEQYFGPGTRLTVT.

The CDR3 nucleotides read TGCGCCAGCAGCTTGGGGGACGGACGAGAGACCCAGTACTTC. Its protein is CASSLGDGRETQYF. The chain carries TRBV5-1 and TRBJ2-5; D tentatively fits TRBD1 or TRBD2 (5 bases each). V lost 0 bases, J lost 4 bases, and 10 bases lay in between. This CDR3 is 14 amino acids long. Germline V gene data show CDR1 as SGHRS and CDR2 as YFSETQ.

This clone was picked up many times. The chain joins TRBV29-1 to TRBJ2-2; 8 positions agree with TRBD1. Per the germline V gene, CDR1 is SQVTM and CDR2 is ANQGSEA. The CDR3 spans 14 residues. J lost 4 bases, V lost 1 base, and 2 bases had no gene match. This chain's CDR3 is CSVEGTGSTGELFF. DNA of the CDR3: TGCAGCGTTGAAGGGACAGGGTCCACCGGGGAGCTGTTTTTT.

In this sample, this clone turned up a few times. As DNA, the CDR3 is TGTGCCAGCAGCCGACCCGGGACTAGCGACAATGAGCAGTTCTTC. Its protein product is CASSRPGTSDNEQFF. The chain carries TRBV6-5 and TRBJ2-1; 10 bases match TRBD2. Losses at the gene ends were 6 bases for V and 5 bases for J; bases not matched to a gene: 7. This CDR3 spans 15 amino acids. Germline V gives CDR1 MNHEY, CDR2 SVGAGI.

The chain joins TRBV7-9 to TRBJ2-3; 10 bases fit TRBD2. This CDR3 is 14 amino acids long. Germline lookup yields CDR1 SEHNR and CDR2 FQNEAQ (reference sequence). V dropped 5 bases and J dropped 7; count of bases not matched to a gene: 6. For the CDR3, the DNA is TGTGCCAGCAGCGCTAGCGGGAGTCGAAATACGCAGTATTTT. This gives the protein CASSASGSRNTQYF.

The CDR3 here is CASSRVLTYNEQFF. CDR3 nucleotide sequence: TGTGCCAGTAGTAGGGTACTAACCTACAATGAGCAGTTCTTC. The chain couples TRBV19 to TRBJ2-1; D unresolved. This CDR3 is built from 14 residues. From germline, CDR1 is LNHDA and CDR2 SQIVND (reference sequence). Trimming took 4 bases from V and 2 from J, leaving 9 bases between them.

The chain is built from TRBV7-2 and TRBJ2-1, with TRBD2 matching 11 bases. The CDR3 contains 15 residues. Per the germline V gene, CDR1 is SGHTA and CDR2 is FQGNSA. After removal of 4 bases from V and 6 bases from J, the junction contained 5 bases not matched to a gene. This CDR3 reads CASSSGLAATNEQFF. The DNA for the CDR3 is TGTGCCAGCAGCTCGGGACTAGCGGCGACCAATGAGCAGTTCTTC.

This clone has only a few counts. The J gene is TRBJ1-2, the V gene TRBV29-1; perhaps TRBD1 as D (5 bases). This CDR3 has 14 residues. Germline assignment: CDR1 SQVTM and CDR2 ANQGSEA. The V end was cut by 8 bases, the J end by 4 bases, with 20 bases between. CDR3: CSTLRDGGVYGYTF. The CDR3 nucleotides are TGCAGCACACTCCGGGACGGAGGGGTCTATGGCTACACCTTC.

This clone has a count of ten or more. V gene TRBV28 combines with J gene TRBJ2-1; 8 positions match TRBD2. The CDR3 loop spans 16 amino acids. V trimming: 6 bases; J trimming: 3 bases; junction bases outside the gene matches: 10. CDR1 is MDHEN, CDR2 SYDVKM, per germline. As DNA, the CDR3 is TGTGCCAGCAGCTTTAGGACCGGGACTAGCTACAATGAGCAGTTCTTC. It specifies CASSFRTGTSYNEQFF.

About this clone: A single base separates this from a much larger clone, so it may be a read error. The same CDR3 arises from other DNA sequences in this sample as well. The chain is built from TRBV5-1 and TRBJ2-1; 7 bases agree with TRBD2. Germline values: CDR1 SGHRS, CDR2 YFSETQ. The trim removed 0 bases at V and 8 bases at J, leaving 17 bases unmatched. The CDR3 length is 18 residues. The CDR3 DNA reads as TGCGCCAGCAGCTTGGCCGCGGCGGGCGGGAGAGGGGTCGATGAGCAGTTCTTC. Translation gives CASSLAAAGGRGVDEQFF. Drawing the rest from reference TRBV5-1 and TRBJ2-1, the complete variable domain is KAGVTQTPRYLIKTRGQQVTLSCSPISGHRSVSWYQQTPGQGLQFLFEYFSETQRNKGNFPGRFSGRQFSNSRSEMNVSTLELGDSALYLCASSLAAAGGRGVDEQFFGPGTRLTVL.

V is TRBV6-6 and J is TRBJ1-2; D is unresolved. CDR1 MNHNY and CDR2 SVGAGI come from the germline V gene (reference sequence). The CDR3 totals 13 residues. V was cut by 8 bases and J by 6 bases, with 16 bases left in between. The CDR3 spells CASLRALFNGYTF. The CDR3 region has the DNA TGTGCCAGCTTACGGGCCCTCTTCAATGGCTACACCTTC.

This chain links TRBV19 with TRBJ2-1; 10 bases match TRBD2. CDR1 LNHDA and CDR2 SQIVND come from the germline V gene (reference sequence). J gave up 7 bases and V 5 bases, and 11 bases lay outside the gene matches. The CDR3 loop spans 16 amino acids. This chain's CDR3 is CASSPLAGASRNEQFF. CDR3 in DNA: TGTGCCAGTAGTCCTCTAGCGGGAGCGTCTCGGAATGAGCAGTTCTTC.

This clone was observed at least ten times. The chain has TRBV5-4 and TRBJ1-2; D perhaps matches TRBD1 (6 bases). CDR3 length: 16 residues. V was trimmed by 3 bases and J by 3 bases, leaving 18 bases between them. The germline V gene has CDR1 SGHNT and CDR2 YYREEE (reference sequence). CDR3 DNA: TGTGCCAGCAGCTCTGGACAGCTCAGTAGGTACTATGGCTACACCTTC. Amino acids: CASSSGQLSRYYGYTF.

In this sample, this clone turned up a few times. The chain has TRBV18 and TRBJ2-7; 9 positions match TRBD1. Germline assignment: CDR1 KGHSH and CDR2 LQKENI. The CDR3 has 16 amino acids. Trimming took 2 bases from V and 1 from J; bases not matched to a gene: 6. CDR3 residues: CASSPGTGIHSYEQYF. DNA of the CDR3: TGTGCCAGCTCACCAGGGACAGGGATTCATTCCTACGAGCAGTACTTC.

At least ten counts were recorded for this clone. The chain employs TRBV4-3 and TRBJ2-3; D is ambiguous. The CDR3 loop spans 13 amino acids. From germline, CDR1 is LGHNA and CDR2 YSLEER. V was trimmed by 0 bases and J by 9 bases, leaving 10 bases between them. This CDR3 is CASSQDSPWTQYF. CDR3 sequence (DNA): TGCGCCAGCAGCCAAGATTCCCCATGGACGCAGTATTTT.

This clone was seen a few times. V gene TRBV28 combines with J gene TRBJ2-1; possibly TRBD1 or TRBD2 for D (6 bases each). This CDR3 region has 12 residues. Deletions cut 7 bases from V and 9 bases from J, with 13 bases between. Germline CDR1 reads MDHEN; CDR2 reads SYDVKM. The CDR3 here is CASTLGGGEQFF. Written as DNA, the CDR3 is TGTGCCAGCACCCTAGGAGGGGGTGAGCAGTTCTTC.